This TCR beta chain was recorded in a study of T cell changes during pregnancy in multiple sclerosis. V gave up 1 base and J gave up 3 bases, with 13 bases separating them. Germline CDR1 reads SGHDT; CDR2 reads YYEEEE. There are 16 residues in the CDR3. Libraries were prepared by immunoSEQ multiplex PCR; TCRdb keeps only in-frame clonotypes and omits some of them. Of roughly 64,000 clones in the sample, 80% to 95% were seen once. V and J are TRBV5-6 and TRBJ2-2; D might be TRBD2 (6 bases). The specimen was peripheral blood, collected in the second trimester of pregnancy. This TCR was recovered from a female donor with multiple sclerosis, enrolled in a pregnancy study. CDR3 residues: CASSLFGSKDTGELFF. DNA of the CDR3: TGTGCCAGCAGCTTGTTCGGGAGTAAAGACACCGGGGAGCTGTTTTTT.